These 8 T cell receptor beta chains were sequenced from one sample in a study of shared clonotypes between healthy human individuals. Clones were sequenced by immunoSEQ multiplex PCR, and TCRdb holds only the in-frame ones, with some missing. The sample shows a few million clones, just over 90% of them seen only once. Input material: naive CD4+ T cells sorted from blood. Subset denoted: CD45RA+ positively selected. The receptor set was obtained from a man aged 18 to 35 in good health.

V usage is TRBV7-2 and J usage is TRBJ2-1; perhaps TRBD1 as D (6 bases). CDR1 is SGHTA and CDR2 is FQGNSA in the germline V gene. There are 15 residues in the CDR3. V lost 5 bases and J 4 bases, leaving 15 bases between the germline ends. The CDR3 here is CASSPRGQGYNEQFF. DNA for the CDR3: TGTGCCAGCAGCCCCAGGGGCCAAGGGTACAATGAGCAGTTCTTC. Full variable domain (outside the CDR3, taken from reference TRBV7-2 and TRBJ2-1): GAGVSQSPSNKVTEKGKDVELRCDPISGHTALYWYRQSLGQGLEFLIYFQGNSAPDKSGLPSDRFSAERTGGSVSTLTIQRTQQEDSAVYLCASSPRGQGYNEQFFGPGTRLTVL.

The chain recombines TRBV7-9 with TRBJ2-7; D is unclear. The CDR3 contains 11 residues. CDR1 SEHNR and CDR2 FQNEAQ come from the germline V gene (reference sequence). Trimming took 5 bases from V and 4 from J, leaving 6 bases between them. The CDR3 region is CASSPVYEQYF. The CDR3 DNA sequence: TGTGCCAGCAGCCCGGTATACGAGCAGTACTTC.

V and J are TRBV10-2 and TRBJ2-3, with 7 bases that match TRBD2. CDR1 is WSHSY, CDR2 SAAADI, per germline. The CDR3 loop spans 15 amino acids. The V and J ends lost 3 bases and 0 bases, in that order; junction bases with no gene match: 3. DNA of the CDR3: TGCGCCAGCAGTGATCTAGCGGAGAGCACAGATACGCAGTATTTT. It is translated as CASSDLAESTDTQYF.

The rearrangement links TRBV14 to TRBJ2-1; 8 bases align to TRBD1. V dropped 3 bases and J dropped 7; count of bases not matched to a gene: 5. Germline CDR1 reads SGHDN; CDR2 reads FVKESK. The CDR3 length is 14 residues. CDR3 nucleotide sequence: TGTGCCAGCAGCCAGAGACAGGGGAGAAATGAGCAGTTCTTC. Its protein product is CASSQRQGRNEQFF.

This clone showed up just once. The chain has TRBV10-3 and TRBJ2-3; possibly TRBD1 for D (6 bases). CDR1 and CDR2 (germline): ENHRY, SYGVKD. This CDR3 is built from 13 residues. Between the trimmed V and J ends, which lost 5 bases and 2 bases, there was a span of 8 bases. The CDR3 protein is CAISPGVTDTQYF. The CDR3 region has the DNA TGTGCCATCAGTCCAGGGGTCACAGATACGCAGTATTTT.

Here the CDR3 DNA reads TGTGCCAGCAGCTTAGATATGGGGGGCAACGGCTACACCTTC. Protein sequence: CASSLDMGGNGYTF. The chain links TRBV7-2 to TRBJ1-2, with D maybe TRBD1 (6 bases). V was trimmed by 1 base and J by 8 bases, leaving 14 bases between them. Germline V gene data show CDR1 as SGHTA and CDR2 as FQGNSA. CDR3 size: 14 residues.

The chain recombines TRBV5-4 with TRBJ1-1, with a tentative D call TRBD1 (5 bases). Germline V CDR1 and CDR2: SGHNT, YYREEE (reference sequence). V lost 0 bases to trimming and J lost 1 base, with 13 bases between them. The CDR3 contains 16 residues. The CDR3 coding sequence is TGTGCCAGCAGCTTGGTTGGGGGTCAGGGGAACACTGAAGCTTTCTTT. It translates to CASSLVGGQGNTEAFF.

The chain joins TRBV30 to TRBJ1-2; D gene uncertain. The CDR3 spans 16 residues. The V gene's germline CDR1 is GTSNPN and CDR2 SVGIG (reference sequence). Trimming took 3 bases from V and 0 from J, leaving 17 bases between them. CDR3 bases: TGTGCCTGGAGAGTTACCGGGTCCTCAGCTAACTATGGCTACACCTTC. Translating gives CAWRVTGSSANYGYTF.